The 14 T cell receptor beta chains presented below share a single source sample, sequenced in a study of T-cell reconstitution after alpha-beta-depleted transplantation in children. General observations from the study: Alpha-beta T cells about two months after transplant reportedly derived from several hundred expanded graft clones.

The TCRbeta library incorporated unique molecular identifiers. TCRdb recomputed calls from the PCR reads with MiXCR, one row per CDR3 protein. The sample lists fewer than 35,000 distinct CDR3 sequences; 6.4% were seen once. These TCRs are of unknown antigen specificity. The sample consisted of peripheral blood, taken 60 days after TCRalphabeta/CD19-depleted stem cell transplant. The receptors derive from a child under two years old who had a stem cell transplant for acute myeloid leukemia, so the T cells may come from the graft donor.

This clonotype was seen at least ten times. The chain combines TRBV7-9 with TRBJ2-7; either TRBD1 or TRBD2 may fit D (5 bases each). The germline CDR1 and CDR2 sequences are SEHNR and FQNEAQ (reference sequence). V lost 3 bases, J lost 0 bases, and 6 bases lay in between. The CDR3 is 13 amino acids. CDR3: CASSLGRSYEQYF. DNA for the CDR3: TGTGCCAGCAGCTTGGGACGCTCCTACGAGCAGTACTTC.

This clonotype qualifies as medium-sized. The chain combines TRBV13 with TRBJ1-6, with D perhaps matching TRBD1 (6 bases). The V gene lost 5 bases and the J gene lost 4 bases, with 15 bases spanning the gap. The CDR3 is made up of 16 amino acids. The germline gives CDR1 PRHDT, CDR2 FYEKMQ (reference sequence). The CDR3 here is CASSRTEKRYNSPLHF. CDR3 in DNA: TGTGCCAGCAGCCGGACAGAGAAAAGATATAATTCACCCCTCCACTTT.

The sample holds many counts of this clonotype. The rearrangement uses TRBV25-1 and TRBJ2-7, with D perhaps TRBD2 (6 bases). Germline V lookup: CDR1 MGHDK, CDR2 SYGVNS. V gave up 6 bases and J gave up 3 bases, with 12 bases separating them. This CDR3 spans 13 amino acids. This CDR3 reads CASSPWGGYEQYF. The CDR3 bases are TGTGCCAGCAGCCCCTGGGGAGGCTACGAGCAGTACTTC.

This clonotype was counted many times. The rearrangement joins TRBV9 to TRBJ1-1; D is unresolved. Trimming left V 3 bases short and J 5 bases short, with 11 bases between. The CDR3 consists of 13 residues. Germline V gives CDR1 SGDLS, CDR2 YYNGEE. The chain's CDR3 is CASSAQLGTEAFF. The CDR3 nucleotides are TGTGCCAGCAGCGCGCAGTTGGGGACTGAAGCTTTCTTT.

This clonotype appeared many times. The chain is built from TRBV5-1 and TRBJ1-1; perhaps TRBD1 as D (6 bases). CDR3 length equals 15 residues. V was trimmed by 0 bases and J by 5 bases, leaving 14 bases between them. From germline, CDR1 is SGHRS and CDR2 YFSETQ. The CDR3 reads CASSLAMGARTEAFF. As DNA, the CDR3 is TGCGCCAGCAGCTTGGCCATGGGGGCGAGAACTGAAGCTTTCTTT.

The table lists this clonotype with many counts. The chain is built from TRBV6-1 and TRBJ1-1, with D tentatively TRBD1 (5 bases). Germline V lookup: CDR1 MNHNS, CDR2 SASEGT. V gave up 10 bases and J gave up 3 bases, with 15 bases separating them. The CDR3 covers 13 residues. For the CDR3, the DNA is TGTGCCACTCAGGGAAGGGGTTACACTGAAGCTTTCTTT. This sequence encodes CATQGRGYTEAFF.

This clonotype was seen repeatedly, ten times or more. V and J are TRBV12-3 or TRBV12-4 and TRBJ1-5; perhaps TRBD1 as D (6 bases). Trimming cost V 0 bases and J 9 bases, with 15 bases left between them. This CDR3 spans 15 amino acids. CDR3 in DNA: TGTGCCAGCAGTTTAGCGGGGAGGGGGGAACGGCCCCAGCATTTT. Its protein product is CASSLAGRGERPQHF.

This clonotype was found many times. The V call is TRBV4-1, the J call TRBJ2-1, with TRBD2 as a possible D gene (6 bases). This CDR3 has 11 amino acids. The germline V gene has CDR1 MGHRA and CDR2 YSYEKL. The CDR3 reads CAMGRGDEQFF. CDR3 sequence (DNA): TGCGCAATGGGGCGGGGCGATGAGCAGTTCTTC.

Many counts were recorded for this clonotype. CDR3 DNA: TGTGCCAGCAACACCTATAGGATCCCCCTCAGCACAGATACGCAGTATTTT. This sequence encodes CASNTYRIPLSTDTQYF. J is TRBJ2-3 and V is TRBV12-3 or TRBV12-4; D is unclear. The CDR3 has 17 residues. The V end lost 7 bases, the J end lost 0 bases, and 20 bases lay between the germline ends.

This clonotype has ten or more counts. In nucleotides, the CDR3 is TGTGCCAGCAGTTACCCGACAGGGGGGTTTCCTACAGATACGCAGTATTTT. It codes for CASSYPTGGFPTDTQYF. The gene calls are TRBV6-2 or TRBV6-3 and TRBJ2-3, with TRBD1 matching over 9 bases. CDR1 is MNHEY and CDR2 is SVGEGT in the germline V gene. CDR3 length: 17 residues. Losses at the gene ends were 2 bases for V and 3 bases for J; bases not matched to a gene: 9.

The sample holds many counts of this clonotype. This chain links TRBV12-3 or TRBV12-4 with TRBJ1-2; D unresolved. The CDR3 has 14 residues. The V gene lost 1 base and the J gene lost 7 bases, with 13 bases spanning the gap. CDR3 sequence reads: CASSLVRESSGYTF. The CDR3 DNA follows: TGTGCCAGCAGTTTAGTTCGGGAAAGCTCTGGCTACACCTTC.

This clonotype was detected ten times or more. The gene calls are TRBV28 and TRBJ2-7; possibly TRBD2 for D (6 bases). V lost 2 bases and J 0 bases, leaving 11 bases between the germline ends. CDR1 and CDR2 from the germline V gene are MDHEN and SYDVKM. The CDR3 is made up of 15 amino acids. The CDR3 DNA reads as TGTGCCAGCAGTTTACTAGGCGGGGACTCCTACGAGCAGTACTTC. It is translated as CASSLLGGDSYEQYF.

Ten or more counts support this clonotype. V is TRBV10-3 and J is TRBJ2-3, with 8 positions matching TRBD2. Trimming took 7 bases from V and 0 from J; bases not matched to a gene: 6. The CDR3 totals 15 residues. CDR1 and CDR2 (germline): ENHRY, SYGVKD. CDR3 nucleotide sequence: TGTGCCATCACCCAGACTAGCGATAGCACAGATACGCAGTATTTT. This gives the protein CAITQTSDSTDTQYF.

The V gene is TRBV5-5, the J gene TRBJ2-1, with 8 bases lining up with TRBD1. CDR3 size: 17 residues. CDR1 is SGHKS and CDR2 is YYEKEE in the germline V gene (reference sequence). J lost 0 bases, V lost 0 bases, and 5 bases had no gene match. This chain's CDR3 is CASSLAGGLSSYNEQFF. The DNA of the CDR3 is TGTGCCAGCAGCTTGGCAGGGGGCCTTAGCTCCTACAATGAGCAGTTCTTC.